This entry concerns a single T cell receptor beta chain. As yet, its antigen is unknown. The table came from immunoSEQ multiplex PCR; TCRdb's copy has only in-frame clones and leaves some out. Here the sample spans roughly 59,000 clones, 80% to 95% being singletons. This sample was taken from a study of OX40 agonist ivuxolimab in advanced cancers. Looking at the study overall: Three dose-escalation patients had partial responses: one with hepatocellular carcinoma and two with cutaneous melanoma. Study-level results: Certain nonresponders additionally had low normalized T-cell clonal expansion.

The CDR3 loop spans 13 amino acids. Trimming cost V 7 bases and J 8 bases; bases outside gene matches: 2. CDR1 and CDR2 (germline): SGHRS, YFSETQ. This chain joins TRBV5-1 and TRBJ2-1; 14 bases are shared with TRBD2. This clonotype was sampled from an adult with an advanced solid tumor such as melanoma, head and neck, liver or kidney cancer. The sequencing here drew on CD4+ or CD8+ T cells sorted from blood, taken in a trial of the OX40 agonist ivuxolimab. CDR3: CASRTSGRHEQFF. The CDR3, as DNA: TGCGCCAGCCGGACTAGCGGGAGGCATGAGCAGTTCTTC.